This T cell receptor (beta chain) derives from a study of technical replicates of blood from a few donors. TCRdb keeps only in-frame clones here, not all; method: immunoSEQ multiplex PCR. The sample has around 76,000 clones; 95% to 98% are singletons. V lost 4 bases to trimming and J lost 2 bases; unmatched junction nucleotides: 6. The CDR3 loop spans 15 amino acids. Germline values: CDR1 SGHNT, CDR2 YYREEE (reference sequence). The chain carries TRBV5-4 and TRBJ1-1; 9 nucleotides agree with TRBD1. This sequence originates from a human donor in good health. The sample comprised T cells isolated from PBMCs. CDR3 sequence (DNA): TGTGCCAGCAGCGCCCGGGACAGGGTTAACACTGAAGCTTTCTTT. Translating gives CASSARDRVNTEAFF.